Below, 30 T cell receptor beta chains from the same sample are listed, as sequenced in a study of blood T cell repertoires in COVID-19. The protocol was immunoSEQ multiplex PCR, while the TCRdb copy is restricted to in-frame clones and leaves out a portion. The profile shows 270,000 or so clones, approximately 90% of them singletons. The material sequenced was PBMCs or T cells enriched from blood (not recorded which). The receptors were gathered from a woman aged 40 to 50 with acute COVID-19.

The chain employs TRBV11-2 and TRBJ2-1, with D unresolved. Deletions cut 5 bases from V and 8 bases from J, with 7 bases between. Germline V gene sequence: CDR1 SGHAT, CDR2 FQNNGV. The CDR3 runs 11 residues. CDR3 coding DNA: TGTGCCAGCAGCATTAGCCATGAGCAGTTCTTC. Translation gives CASSISHEQFF.

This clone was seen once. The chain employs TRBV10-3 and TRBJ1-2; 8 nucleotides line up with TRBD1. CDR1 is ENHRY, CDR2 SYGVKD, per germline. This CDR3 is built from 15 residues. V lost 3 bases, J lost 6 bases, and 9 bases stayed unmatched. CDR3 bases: TGTGCCATCAGTGAACACAGGGGGATGTCCGATGGCTACACCTTC. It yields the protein CAISEHRGMSDGYTF.

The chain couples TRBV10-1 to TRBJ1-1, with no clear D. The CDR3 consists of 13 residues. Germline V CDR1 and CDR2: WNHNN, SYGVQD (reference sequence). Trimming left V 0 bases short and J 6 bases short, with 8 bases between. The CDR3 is CASSESFQAEAFF. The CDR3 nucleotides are TGCGCCAGCAGTGAGTCTTTCCAGGCTGAAGCTTTCTTT.

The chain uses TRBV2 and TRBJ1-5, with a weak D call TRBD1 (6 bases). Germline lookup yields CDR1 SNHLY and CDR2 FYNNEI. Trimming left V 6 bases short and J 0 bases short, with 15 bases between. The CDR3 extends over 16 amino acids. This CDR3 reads CASRGGASHSNQPQHF. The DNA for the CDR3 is TGTGCCAGCAGGGGGGGGGCCAGCCATAGCAATCAGCCCCAGCATTTT.

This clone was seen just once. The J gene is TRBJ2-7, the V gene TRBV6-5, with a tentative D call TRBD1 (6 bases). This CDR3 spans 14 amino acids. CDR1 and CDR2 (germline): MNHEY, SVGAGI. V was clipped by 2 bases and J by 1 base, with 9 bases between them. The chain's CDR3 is CASSYGQWSYEQYF. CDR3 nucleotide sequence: TGTGCCAGCAGTTACGGACAGTGGTCCTACGAGCAGTACTTC.

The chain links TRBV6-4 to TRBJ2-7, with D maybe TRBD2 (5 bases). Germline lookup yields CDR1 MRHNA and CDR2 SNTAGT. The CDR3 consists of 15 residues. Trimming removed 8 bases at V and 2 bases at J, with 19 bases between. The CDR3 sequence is CASSILLEIPYEQYV. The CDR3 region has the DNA TGTGCCAGCTCCATATTACTAGAGATCCCCTACGAGCAGTACGTC.

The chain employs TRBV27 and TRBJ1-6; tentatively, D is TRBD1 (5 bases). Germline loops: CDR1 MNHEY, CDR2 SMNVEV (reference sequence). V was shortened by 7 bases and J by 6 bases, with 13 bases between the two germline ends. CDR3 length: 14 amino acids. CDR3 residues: CASNAPGPNSPLHF. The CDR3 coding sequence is TGTGCCAGCAATGCTCCAGGGCCTAATTCACCCCTCCACTTT.

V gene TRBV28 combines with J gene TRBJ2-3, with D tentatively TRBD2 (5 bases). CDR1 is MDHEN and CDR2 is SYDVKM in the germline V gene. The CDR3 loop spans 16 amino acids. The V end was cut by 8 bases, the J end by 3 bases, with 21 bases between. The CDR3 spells CASGPTRSGDTDTQYF. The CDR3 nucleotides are TGTGCCAGCGGACCCACTCGGAGCGGAGATACAGATACGCAGTATTTT.

The CDR3 coding sequence is TGTGCCTGGAGTTCGATAGCCCCCGGCGAAAACACCATATATTTT. This gives the protein CAWSSIAPGENTIYF. The chain couples TRBV30 to TRBJ1-3; D uncertain. Germline CDR1 and CDR2: GTSNPN and SVGIG (reference sequence). The CDR3 runs 15 residues. V was shortened by 2 bases and J by 6 bases, with 17 bases between the two germline ends.

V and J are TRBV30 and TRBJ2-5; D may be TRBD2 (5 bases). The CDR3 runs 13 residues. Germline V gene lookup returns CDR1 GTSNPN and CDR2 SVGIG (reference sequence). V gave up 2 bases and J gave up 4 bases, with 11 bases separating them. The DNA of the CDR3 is TGTGCCTGGAGTAAGCTAGCCGTAGAGACCCAGTACTTC. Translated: CAWSKLAVETQYF. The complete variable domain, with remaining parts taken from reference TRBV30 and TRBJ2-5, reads SQTIHQWPATLVQPVGSPLSLECTVEGTSNPNLYWYRQAAGRGLQLLFYSVGIGQISSEVPQNLSASRPQDRQFILSSKKLLLSDSGFYLCAWSKLAVETQYFGPGTRLLVL.

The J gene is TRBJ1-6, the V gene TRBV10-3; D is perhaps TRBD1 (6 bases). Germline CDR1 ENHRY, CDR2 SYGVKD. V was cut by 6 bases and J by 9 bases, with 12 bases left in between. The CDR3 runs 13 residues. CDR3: CAISLEGGSPLHF. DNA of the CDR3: TGTGCCATCAGCCTTGAAGGGGGTTCACCCCTCCACTTT.

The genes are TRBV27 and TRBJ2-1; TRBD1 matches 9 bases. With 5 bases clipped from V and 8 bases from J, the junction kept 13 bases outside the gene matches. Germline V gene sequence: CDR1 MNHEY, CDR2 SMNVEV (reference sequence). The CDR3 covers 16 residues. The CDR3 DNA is TGTGCCAGCAGTCTGTCCGGGACAGGGCCTGCGGATGAGCAGTTCTTC. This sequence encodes CASSLSGTGPADEQFF.

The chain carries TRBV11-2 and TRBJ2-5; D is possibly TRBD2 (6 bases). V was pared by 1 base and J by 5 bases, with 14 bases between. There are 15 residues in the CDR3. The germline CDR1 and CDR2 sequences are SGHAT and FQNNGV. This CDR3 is CASSLGRLASETQYF. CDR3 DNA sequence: TGTGCCAGCAGCTTAGGTCGGCTAGCGTCTGAGACCCAGTACTTC.

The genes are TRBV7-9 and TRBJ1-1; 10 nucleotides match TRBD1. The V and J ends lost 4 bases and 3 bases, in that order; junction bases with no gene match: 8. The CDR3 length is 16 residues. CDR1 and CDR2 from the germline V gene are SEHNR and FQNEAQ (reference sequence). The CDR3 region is CASSSPTGGADTEAFF. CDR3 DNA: TGTGCCAGCAGCTCCCCGACAGGGGGCGCAGACACTGAAGCTTTCTTT.

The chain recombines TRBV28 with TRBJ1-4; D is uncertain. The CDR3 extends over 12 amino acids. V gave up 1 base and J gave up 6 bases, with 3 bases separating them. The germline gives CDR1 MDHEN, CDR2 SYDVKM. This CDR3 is CASSLSYEKLFF. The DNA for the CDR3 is TGTGCCAGCAGTTTATCATATGAAAAACTGTTTTTT.

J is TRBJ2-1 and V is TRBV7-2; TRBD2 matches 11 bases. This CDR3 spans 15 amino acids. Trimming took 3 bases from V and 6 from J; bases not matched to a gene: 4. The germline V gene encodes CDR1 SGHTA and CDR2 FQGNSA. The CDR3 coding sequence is TGTGCCAGCAGCTTTAGCGGGAGGGCCCTCAATGAGCAGTTCTTC. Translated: CASSFSGRALNEQFF.

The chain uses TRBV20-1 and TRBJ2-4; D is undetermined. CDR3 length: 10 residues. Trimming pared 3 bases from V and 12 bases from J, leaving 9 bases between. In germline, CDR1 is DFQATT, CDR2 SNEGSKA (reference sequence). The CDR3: CSASHLNQYF. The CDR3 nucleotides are TGCAGTGCTAGTCATCTAAATCAGTACTTC.

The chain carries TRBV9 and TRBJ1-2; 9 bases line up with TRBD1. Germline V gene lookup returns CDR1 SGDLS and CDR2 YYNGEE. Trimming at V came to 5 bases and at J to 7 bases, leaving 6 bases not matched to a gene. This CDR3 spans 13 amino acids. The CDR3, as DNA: TGTGCCAGCAGAGGGGACAGGGCGATTGGCTACACCTTC. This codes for CASRGDRAIGYTF. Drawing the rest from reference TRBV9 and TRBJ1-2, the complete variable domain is DSGVTQTPKHLITATGQRVTLRCSPRSGDLSVYWYQQSLDQGLQFLIQYYNGEERAKGNILERFSAQQFPDLHSELNLSSLELGDSALYFCASRGDRAIGYTFGSGTRLTVV.

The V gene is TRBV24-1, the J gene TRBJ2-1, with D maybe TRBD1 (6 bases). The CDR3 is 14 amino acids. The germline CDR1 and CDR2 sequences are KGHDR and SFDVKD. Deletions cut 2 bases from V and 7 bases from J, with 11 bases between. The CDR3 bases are TGTGCCACCAGTGATTCGCAGGGGACAAATGAGCAGTTCTTC. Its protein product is CATSDSQGTNEQFF.

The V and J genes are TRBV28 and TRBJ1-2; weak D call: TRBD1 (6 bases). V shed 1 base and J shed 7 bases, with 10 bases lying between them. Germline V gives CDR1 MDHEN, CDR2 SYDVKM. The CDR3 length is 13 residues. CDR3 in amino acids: CASSLSAGVGYTF. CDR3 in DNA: TGTGCCAGCAGTTTATCCGCAGGGGTTGGCTACACCTTC.

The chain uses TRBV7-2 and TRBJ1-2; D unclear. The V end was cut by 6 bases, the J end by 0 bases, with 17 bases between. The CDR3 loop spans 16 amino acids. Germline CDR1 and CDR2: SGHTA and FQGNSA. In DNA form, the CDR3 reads TGTGCCAGCAGACCGGTCGGAGCGATACCTAACTATGGCTACACCTTC. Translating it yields CASRPVGAIPNYGYTF. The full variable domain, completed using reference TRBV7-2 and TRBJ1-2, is GAGVSQSPSNKVTEKGKDVELRCDPISGHTALYWYRQSLGQGLEFLIYFQGNSAPDKSGLPSDRFSAERTGGSVSTLTIQRTQQEDSAVYLCASRPVGAIPNYGYTFGSGTRLTVV.

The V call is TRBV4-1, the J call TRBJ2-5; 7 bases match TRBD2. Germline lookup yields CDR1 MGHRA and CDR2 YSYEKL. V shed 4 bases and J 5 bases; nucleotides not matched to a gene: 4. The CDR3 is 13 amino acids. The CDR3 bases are TGCGCCAGCAGCCGGGGGGGTTTGGAGACCCAGTACTTC. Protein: CASSRGGLETQYF.

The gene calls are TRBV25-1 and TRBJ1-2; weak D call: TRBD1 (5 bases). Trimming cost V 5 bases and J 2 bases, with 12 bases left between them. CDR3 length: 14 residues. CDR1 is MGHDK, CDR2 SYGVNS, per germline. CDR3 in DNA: TGTGCCAGCAGTTTCACAGGAGCCAACTATGGCTACACCTTC. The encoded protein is CASSFTGANYGYTF.

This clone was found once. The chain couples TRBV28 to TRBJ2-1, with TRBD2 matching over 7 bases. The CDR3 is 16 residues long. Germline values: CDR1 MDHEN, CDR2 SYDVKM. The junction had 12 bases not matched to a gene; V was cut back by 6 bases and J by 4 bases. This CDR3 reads CASRRGRVAPYNEQFF. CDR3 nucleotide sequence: TGTGCCAGCAGGCGGGGGAGAGTAGCCCCATACAATGAGCAGTTCTTC. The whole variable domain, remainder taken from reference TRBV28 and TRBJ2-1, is DVKVTQSSRYLVKRTGEKVFLECVQDMDHENMFWYRQDPGLGLRLIYFSYDVKMKEKGDIPEGYSVSREKKERFSLILESASTNQTSMYLCASRRGRVAPYNEQFFGPGTRLTVL.

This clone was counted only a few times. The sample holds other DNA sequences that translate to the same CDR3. Here the CDR3 DNA reads TGTGCCAGCAGTTTGCGGGGCGAGCAGTACTTC. Translated, it gives CASSLRGEQYF. The V and J genes are TRBV28 and TRBJ2-7, with D maybe TRBD2 (6 bases). Germline V gene data show CDR1 as MDHEN and CDR2 as SYDVKM. This CDR3 is built from 11 residues. Between the trimmed V and J ends, which lost 3 bases and 6 bases, there was a span of 6 bases.

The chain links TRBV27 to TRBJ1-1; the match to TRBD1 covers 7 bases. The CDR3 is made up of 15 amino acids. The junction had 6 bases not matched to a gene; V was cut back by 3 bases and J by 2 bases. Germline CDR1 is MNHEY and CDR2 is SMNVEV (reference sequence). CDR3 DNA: TGTGCCAGCAGTTTCAAGGACAGGAGAAACACTGAAGCTTTCTTT. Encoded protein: CASSFKDRRNTEAFF.

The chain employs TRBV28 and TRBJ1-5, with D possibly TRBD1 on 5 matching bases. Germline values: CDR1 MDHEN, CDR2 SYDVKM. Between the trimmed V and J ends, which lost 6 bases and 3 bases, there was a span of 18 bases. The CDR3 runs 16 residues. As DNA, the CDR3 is TGTGCCAGCAGCTCCGGGGGGGGTCGGTTCAATCAGCCCCAGCATTTT. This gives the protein CASSSGGGRFNQPQHF.

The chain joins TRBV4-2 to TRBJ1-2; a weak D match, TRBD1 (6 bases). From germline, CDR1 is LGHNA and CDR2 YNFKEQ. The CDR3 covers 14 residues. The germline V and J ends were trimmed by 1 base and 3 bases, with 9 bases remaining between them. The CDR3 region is CASSQVPGDYGYTF. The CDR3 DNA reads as TGTGCCAGCAGCCAAGTCCCAGGGGACTATGGCTACACCTTC.

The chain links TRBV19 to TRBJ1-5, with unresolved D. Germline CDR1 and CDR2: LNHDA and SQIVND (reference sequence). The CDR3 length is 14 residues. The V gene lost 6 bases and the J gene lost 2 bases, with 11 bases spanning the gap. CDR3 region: CASRRRGGNQPQHF. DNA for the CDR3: TGTGCCAGTAGGCGCCGGGGTGGCAATCAGCCCCAGCATTTT.

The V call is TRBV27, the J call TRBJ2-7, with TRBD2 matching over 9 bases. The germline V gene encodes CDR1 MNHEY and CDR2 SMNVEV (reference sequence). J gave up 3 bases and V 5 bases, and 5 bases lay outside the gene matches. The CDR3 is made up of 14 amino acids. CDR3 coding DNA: TGTGCCAGCAGTCCGGGGACTAGCAGCTACGAGCAGTACTTC. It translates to CASSPGTSSYEQYF.